This T cell receptor beta chain was recovered during a study of blood T cell repertoires in COVID-19. Study-level background: The samples span acute and convalescent COVID-19 from the United States, Italy and Spain. T cells, B-cell-depleted T cells, or PBMCs supplied cDNA or gDNA.

TCRdb keeps only in-frame clones here, not all; method: immunoSEQ multiplex PCR. The data contain 70,000 to 85,000 clones, about 82% of them singletons. This TCR was recovered from an elderly woman in a cohort sampled during active or convalescent COVID-19. Sequenced sample: peripheral blood.

Here the CDR3 DNA reads TGCGCCAGCAGCTTAGGGCGGGTCCAAGAGACCCAGTACTTC. It encodes CASSLGRVQETQYF. The rearrangement links TRBV5-1 to TRBJ2-5; D is perhaps TRBD2 (5 bases). The germline V gene encodes CDR1 SGHRS and CDR2 YFSETQ. This CDR3 has 14 amino acids. The ends were cut back, 2 bases at V and 1 base at J, with 9 bases in the middle. Looking up the rest from reference TRBV5-1 and TRBJ2-5 gives the full variable domain: KAGVTQTPRYLIKTRGQQVTLSCSPISGHRSVSWYQQTPGQGLQFLFEYFSETQRNKGNFPGRFSGRQFSNSRSEMNVSTLELGDSALYLCASSLGRVQETQYFGPGTRLLVL.